Listed below are T cell receptor beta chains from one sample, sequenced in a study of high-grade serous ovarian cancer treatment subgroups. Generated by immunoSEQ multiplex PCR, the TCRdb table keeps only in-frame clones and is missing some. The sample lists about 12,000 clones, 88% occurring once. Sequencing input: tumor tissue. All receptors come from a human donor with high-grade serous ovarian cancer. Both conserved end residues are part of each CDR3. The D gene is left open where the match is weak. Some rows mark clone size as missing; the rest say once, few, many or name a class of expanded clone.

d_call: -
v_call: TRBV19
j_call: TRBJ1-1
clone_size: -
cdr3_nt: TGTGCCAGTAGTTTCTCAGGGAGCACTGAAGCTTTCTTT
cdr3_aa: CASSFSGSTEAFF

d_call: -
v_call: TRBV21-1
j_call: TRBJ2-6
clone_size: -
cdr3_nt: TGTGCCAGCAGCTCCGGGACAGGGGTTTCTGGGGCCAACGTCCTGACTTTC
cdr3_aa: CASSSGTGVSGANVLTF

d_call: -
v_call: TRBV9
j_call: TRBJ1-3
clone_size: -
cdr3_nt: TGTGCCAGCAGCACCCGGGACCGGACCTACTCTGGAAACACCATATATTTT
cdr3_aa: CASSTRDRTYSGNTIYF

d_call: TRBD1
v_call: TRBV11-2
j_call: TRBJ1-6
clone_size: -
cdr3_nt: TGTGCCAGCAGCTTAGAAGGGGGCGCCCGTTATTCACCCCTCCACTTT
cdr3_aa: CASSLEGGARYSPLHF

d_call: -
v_call: TRBV27
j_call: TRBJ2-2
clone_size: -
cdr3_nt: TGTGCCAGCAGTCCCTTCCATGGCGGGGAGCTGTTTTTT
cdr3_aa: CASSPFHGGELFF

d_call: -
v_call: TRBV19
j_call: TRBJ2-5
clone_size: -
cdr3_nt: TGTGCCAGTAGTATAATCCCATCCCACCAAGAGACCCAGTACTTC
cdr3_aa: CASSIIPSHQETQYF

d_call: -
v_call: TRBV7-2
j_call: TRBJ2-3
clone_size: -
cdr3_nt: TGTGCCAGCAGCCCGACCCAAATAGATACGCAGTATTTT
cdr3_aa: CASSPTQIDTQYF

d_call: -
v_call: TRBV6-6
j_call: TRBJ1-2
clone_size: -
cdr3_nt: TGTGCCAGCAGTTTTTCAGGGGTCGGCTACACCTTC
cdr3_aa: CASSFSGVGYTF

d_call: -
v_call: TRBV2
j_call: TRBJ1-1
clone_size: -
cdr3_nt: TGTGCCAGCGGTTCAAACAGGGAGGCTTTCTTT
cdr3_aa: CASGSNREAFF

d_call: -
v_call: TRBV5-5
j_call: TRBJ2-1
clone_size: -
cdr3_nt: TGTGCCAGCAGCTCCCTTAAAAATGAGCAGTTCTTC
cdr3_aa: CASSSLKNEQFF

d_call: -
v_call: TRBV5-6
j_call: TRBJ2-5
clone_size: -
cdr3_nt: TGTGCCAGCAGCCGCATTTCAGAAGAGACCCAGTACTTC
cdr3_aa: CASSRISEETQYF

d_call: TRBD1
v_call: TRBV5-5
j_call: TRBJ1-1
clone_size: -
cdr3_nt: TGTGCCAGCAGCCACGGGACAGGGGCCGCTGGTGTTGAAGCTTTCTTT
cdr3_aa: CASSHGTGAAGVEAFF

d_call: -
v_call: TRBV5-8
j_call: TRBJ2-7
clone_size: -
cdr3_nt: TGTGCCAGCAGCTATTTCGAGGGGGTCTACGAGCAGTACTTC
cdr3_aa: CASSYFEGVYEQYF

d_call: -
v_call: TRBV2
j_call: TRBJ1-1
clone_size: -
cdr3_nt: TGTGCCAGCAGTGAATATATGGGGAACACTGAAGCTTTCTTT
cdr3_aa: CASSEYMGNTEAFF

d_call: TRBD2
v_call: TRBV7-2
j_call: TRBJ2-7
clone_size: -
cdr3_nt: TGTGCCAGCAGCTTAGGCGGGACTAGCGGGGGCCATTACGAGCAGTACTTC
cdr3_aa: CASSLGGTSGGHYEQYF

d_call: -
v_call: TRBV29-1
j_call: TRBJ1-2
clone_size: -
cdr3_nt: TGCAGCGTTGATCCCGAGCTCGCTCCAAGGTTTAACTATGGCTACACCTTC
cdr3_aa: CSVDPELAPRFNYGYTF

d_call: -
v_call: TRBV28
j_call: TRBJ2-5
clone_size: -
cdr3_nt: TGTGCCAGCGTTACCGGCAGACAAGAGACCCAGTACTTC
cdr3_aa: CASVTGRQETQYF

d_call: TRBD1
v_call: TRBV18
j_call: TRBJ1-4
clone_size: -
cdr3_nt: TGTGCCAGCTCACTAGAACAGGGGAGGCGTGAAAAACTGTTTTTT
cdr3_aa: CASSLEQGRREKLFF

d_call: -
v_call: TRBV19
j_call: TRBJ1-5
clone_size: -
cdr3_nt: TGTGCCAGTAGTAAAAGAGGGCAGGGGCCTTATCAGCCCCAGCATTTT
cdr3_aa: CASSKRGQGPYQPQHF

d_call: TRBD1
v_call: TRBV6-1
j_call: TRBJ1-3
clone_size: -
cdr3_nt: TGTGCCAGCAGTGAAGCCTTCTGGACAGGGTTCGGAAACACCATATATTTT
cdr3_aa: CASSEAFWTGFGNTIYF

d_call: -
v_call: TRBV6-5
j_call: TRBJ2-1
clone_size: -
cdr3_nt: TGTGCCAGCAGTTACTCCGGCAATGAGCAGTTCTTC
cdr3_aa: CASSYSGNEQFF

d_call: TRBD2
v_call: TRBV4-3
j_call: TRBJ2-1
clone_size: -
cdr3_nt: TGCGCCAGCAGCCAAGAATTAGCGGGGGTTTCTCACAATGAGCAGTTCTTC
cdr3_aa: CASSQELAGVSHNEQFF

d_call: -
v_call: TRBV27
j_call: TRBJ2-4
clone_size: -
cdr3_nt: TGTGCCAGCGGGGGGTCATATGGGGGGCTGAAAAACATTCAGTACTTC
cdr3_aa: CASGGSYGGLKNIQYF

d_call: TRBD2
v_call: TRBV5-1
j_call: TRBJ2-7
clone_size: -
cdr3_nt: TGCGCCAGCAGCTGGGGCGTACTAGCGGGAGACCGCGAGCAGTACTTC
cdr3_aa: CASSWGVLAGDREQYF

d_call: TRBD1
v_call: TRBV28
j_call: TRBJ1-5
clone_size: -
cdr3_nt: TGTGCCAGCGGGGACAGGGCGGGCAATCAGCCCCAGCATTTT
cdr3_aa: CASGDRAGNQPQHF

d_call: TRBD1
v_call: TRBV4-3
j_call: TRBJ1-2
clone_size: -
cdr3_nt: TGCGCCAGCAGCCACCTAGGGACAGGGGTCGGCTACACCTTC
cdr3_aa: CASSHLGTGVGYTF

d_call: -
v_call: TRBV5-1
j_call: TRBJ2-7
clone_size: once
cdr3_nt: TGCGCCAGCGGTGTAGTCGATTCCTACGAGCAGTACTTC
cdr3_aa: CASGVVDSYEQYF

d_call: -
v_call: TRBV7-6
j_call: TRBJ2-3
clone_size: -
cdr3_nt: TGTGCCAGCAGCTTAGCCATAATGGGCGGACGCACAGATACGCAGTATTTT
cdr3_aa: CASSLAIMGGRTDTQYF

d_call: -
v_call: TRBV6-6
j_call: TRBJ2-7
clone_size: -
cdr3_nt: TGTGCCAGCAATATTGGGCCGAACTACGAGCAGTACTTC
cdr3_aa: CASNIGPNYEQYF

d_call: -
v_call: TRBV10-3
j_call: TRBJ2-7
clone_size: -
cdr3_nt: TGTGCCATCAGGGGGCTGTACGAGCAGTACTTC
cdr3_aa: CAIRGLYEQYF

d_call: -
v_call: TRBV6-1
j_call: TRBJ2-4
clone_size: -
cdr3_nt: TGTGCCAGCAGTGAAGCGGGCGGCACCAAAAACATTCAGTACTTC
cdr3_aa: CASSEAGGTKNIQYF

d_call: TRBD1
v_call: TRBV5-1
j_call: TRBJ2-5
clone_size: -
cdr3_nt: TGCGCCAGCAGCGCCGGGACCGGGACAGGGGCCCGGACCCAGTACTTC
cdr3_aa: CASSAGTGTGARTQYF

d_call: -
v_call: TRBV27
j_call: TRBJ1-6
clone_size: -
cdr3_nt: TGTGCCAGCAATTTATACGGGGTGATAAACCCGACCTATAATTCACCCCTCCACTTT
cdr3_aa: CASNLYGVINPTYNSPLHF